Detailed here is one T cell receptor beta chain. No antigen is known for it. One base away there is no much larger clone; base qualities are not given. A single peripheral blood draw of 90 to 150 mL on average was collected from each donor into heparinised tubes. A BD FACSAria II was used to sort naive, central memory, regulatory and stem cell-like memory CD4+ T cells with a panel that included CD45RO, CCR7, CD25, CD127, CD95 and CD27. Every sorted population had a purity above 95%. PBMCs were isolated immediately by Lymphoprep density gradient centrifugation and stained directly without culture. To minimize batch effects, samples were stained and sorted in pairs, one healthy donor with one patient per experiment. This specimen comes from a study of beta chain features in type 1 diabetes listed by TCRdb under 2018. In terms of the full investigation: Patients and healthy donors did not differ in mean age, gender distribution, total cell number or subset yield. A total of 100 million to 110 million sorted cells were examined across all samples, and a strong correlation was observed between cell number per subset and RNA yield. In the study, TCRB repertoires of sorted circulating CD4+ T cell subsets from recently diagnosed type 1 diabetes patients were compared with those of matched healthy donors. Naive and central memory subsets were obtained from all 28 donors, but regulatory and stem cell-like memory subsets were isolated from only 8 patients and 8 healthy donors. Overall results and qualifications from the work: Fewer insertions and more nucleotide deletions at VDJ recombination sites were observed in patients with type 1 diabetes, implying thymic rearrangement abnormalities. Because small numbers of individuals were included in the HLA sub-analyses, any influence of HLA type on TCRB rearrangement was left unresolved. Shorter templates might be favored by PCR, yet because patient and control samples were amplified and corrected together, any such skew would affect both groups equally. Type 1 diabetes patients showed a moderate but significant shortening of TCRB CDR3 length in all four CD4+ subsets. Because cDNA was sequenced instead of genomic DNA, activated cells with high expression could be over-represented, although the groups did not differ in activation or CD3 levels. Naive, central memory and regulatory TCRB repertoires appeared to be more alike among patients than among healthy donors.

All of the isolated RNA was reverse transcribed with the High Capacity cDNA Reverse Transcription Kit, so expressed TCRB transcripts were sequenced. Naive, central memory and regulatory T cell samples underwent deep immunoSEQ sequencing, averaging roughly 3.5 million total reads per sample. Sorted cells were lysed in RLT buffer, and RNA was extracted using DNase-treated RNeasy Micro or Mini kits according to cell number. To prevent cross-contamination, every cell subset was processed on its own, while patient and healthy donor samples were processed together. Using the immunoSEQ multiplex PCR, TCRB sequences were amplified from cDNA into 87-bp fragments spanning the CDR3 region. The amplicons were sequenced using the Illumina HiSeq platform. The authors processed their data as follows. Synthetic template baselines were used to correct PCR bias computationally, reads within Hamming distance 2 were collapsed together, and singletons that could not be merged were discarded. Reads were aligned to IMGT to assign V, D and J genes, CDR3 length, and insertions or deletions at six rearrangement sites. Within each subset, clonotype counts were normalized to sorted cell number, after which true diversity and Gini coefficients were computed with the tcR R package. The overlap coefficient, calculated on TCRB nucleotide sequences, was used to quantify repertoire sharing. Out-of-frame TCRB sequences from naive cells were analyzed to stand in for the pre-selection repertoire. In its TCRdb copy, this immuneACCESS table keeps in-frame sequences only and misses some clones. Where compared with another copy, unresolved V genes explain less than half of these, and the others have no known cause. V and J calls and clone size are copied from that table; D and trimming were computed from the DNA. The sample table shows about 700,000 clones, and around 15% are seen once. The leading ten clones occupy 0.022% of the sample.

Its CDR3 holds 17 amino acids, cysteine through phenylalanine. Kept here is only the CDR3 DNA, which spans 51 bases and is read in frame from base 1. V is reduced by 0 bases and J by 2 bases, leaving a spacing of 16 bases between them. CDR1 and CDR2, looked up from the germline V gene, are MGHRA and YSYEKL. The chain couples TRBV4-1 to TRBJ2-5, with a tentative D gene TRBD2 over 6 matching bases. The sample consisted of naive CD4+ T cells from blood. Reading the label with the study, this specimen's cell subset or site is: true naive CD4+ T cells. This TCR derives from a young man with type 1 diabetes. The CDR3 reads CASSQDRDSTGQETQYF. The nucleotides read TGCGCCAGCAGCCAAGATCGGGACTCGACGGGGCAAGAGACCCAGTACTTC.